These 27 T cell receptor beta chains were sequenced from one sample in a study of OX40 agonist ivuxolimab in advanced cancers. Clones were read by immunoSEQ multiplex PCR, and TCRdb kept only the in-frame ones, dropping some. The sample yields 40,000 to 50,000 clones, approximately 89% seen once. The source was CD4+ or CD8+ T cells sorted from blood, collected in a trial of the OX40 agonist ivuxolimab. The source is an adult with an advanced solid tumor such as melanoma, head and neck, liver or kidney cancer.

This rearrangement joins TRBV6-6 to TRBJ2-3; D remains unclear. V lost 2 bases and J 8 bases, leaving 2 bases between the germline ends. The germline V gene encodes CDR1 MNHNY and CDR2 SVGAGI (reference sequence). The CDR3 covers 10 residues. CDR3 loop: CASSYGTQYF. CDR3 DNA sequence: TGTGCCAGCAGTTACGGTACGCAGTATTTT.

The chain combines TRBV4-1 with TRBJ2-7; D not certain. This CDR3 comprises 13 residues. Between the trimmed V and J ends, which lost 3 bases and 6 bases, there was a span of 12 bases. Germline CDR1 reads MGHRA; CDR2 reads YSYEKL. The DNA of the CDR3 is TGCGCCAGCAGCCAGGAAGGGTTTGGCGAGCAGTACTTC. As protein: CASSQEGFGEQYF.

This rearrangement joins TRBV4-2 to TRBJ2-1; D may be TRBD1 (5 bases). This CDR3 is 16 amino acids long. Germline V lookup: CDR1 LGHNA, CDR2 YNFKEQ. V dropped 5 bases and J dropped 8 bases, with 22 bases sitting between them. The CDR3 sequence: CASSSRSTVQGDEQFF. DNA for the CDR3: TGTGCCAGCAGCTCAAGGTCTACGGTCCAAGGGGATGAGCAGTTCTTC.

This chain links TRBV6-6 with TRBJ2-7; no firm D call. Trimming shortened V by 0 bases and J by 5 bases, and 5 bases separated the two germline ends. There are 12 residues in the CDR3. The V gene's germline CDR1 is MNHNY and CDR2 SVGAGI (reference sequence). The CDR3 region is CASSYSSHEQYF. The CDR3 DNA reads TGTGCCAGCAGTTACTCGTCCCACGAGCAGTACTTC.

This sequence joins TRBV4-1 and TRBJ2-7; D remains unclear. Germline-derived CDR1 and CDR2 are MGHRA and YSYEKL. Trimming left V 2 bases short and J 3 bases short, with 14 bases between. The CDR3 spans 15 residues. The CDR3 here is CASSQTPLEDYEQYF. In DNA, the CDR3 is TGCGCCAGCAGCCAAACCCCCCTCGAAGACTACGAGCAGTACTTC.

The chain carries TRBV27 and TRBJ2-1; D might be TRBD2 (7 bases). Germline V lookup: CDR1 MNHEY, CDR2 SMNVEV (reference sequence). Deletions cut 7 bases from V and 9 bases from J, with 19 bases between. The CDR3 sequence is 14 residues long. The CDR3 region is CASNHLGGQVEQFF. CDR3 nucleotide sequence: TGTGCCAGCAACCATTTGGGGGGGCAGGTTGAGCAGTTCTTC.

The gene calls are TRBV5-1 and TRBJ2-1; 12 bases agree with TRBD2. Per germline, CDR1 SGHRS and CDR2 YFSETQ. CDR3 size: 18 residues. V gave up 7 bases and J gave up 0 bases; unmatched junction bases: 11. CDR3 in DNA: TGCGCCAGCGGCGGACTAGCGGGACCCCCGCTCTCCTACAATGAGCAGTTCTTC. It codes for CASGGLAGPPLSYNEQFF.

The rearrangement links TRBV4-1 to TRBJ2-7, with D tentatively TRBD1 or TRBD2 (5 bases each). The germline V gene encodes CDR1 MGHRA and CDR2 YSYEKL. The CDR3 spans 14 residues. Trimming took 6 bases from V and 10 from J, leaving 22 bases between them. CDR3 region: CASSPHGQGDNQYF. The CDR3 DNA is TGCGCCAGCAGTCCACACGGGCAGGGAGATAATCAGTACTTC.

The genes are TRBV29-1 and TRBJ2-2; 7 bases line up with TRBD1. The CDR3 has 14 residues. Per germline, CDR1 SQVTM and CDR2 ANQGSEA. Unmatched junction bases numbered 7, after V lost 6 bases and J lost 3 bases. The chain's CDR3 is CSVGDSHDTGELFF. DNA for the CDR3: TGCAGCGTGGGGGACAGCCATGACACCGGGGAGCTGTTTTTT.

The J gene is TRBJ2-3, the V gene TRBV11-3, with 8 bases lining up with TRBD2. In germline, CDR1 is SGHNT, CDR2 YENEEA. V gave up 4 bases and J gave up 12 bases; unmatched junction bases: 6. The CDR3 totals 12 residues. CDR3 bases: TGTGCCAGCAGCTCAGGACTAGCCCACCAGTATTTT. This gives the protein CASSSGLAHQYF.

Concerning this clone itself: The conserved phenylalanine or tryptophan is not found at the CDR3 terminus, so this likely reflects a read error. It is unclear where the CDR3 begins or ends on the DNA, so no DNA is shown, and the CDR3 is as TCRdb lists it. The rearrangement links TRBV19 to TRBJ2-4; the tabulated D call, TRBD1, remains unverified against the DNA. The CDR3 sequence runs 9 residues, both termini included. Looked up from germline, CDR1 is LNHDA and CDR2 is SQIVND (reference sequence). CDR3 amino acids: CASTTLTGR.

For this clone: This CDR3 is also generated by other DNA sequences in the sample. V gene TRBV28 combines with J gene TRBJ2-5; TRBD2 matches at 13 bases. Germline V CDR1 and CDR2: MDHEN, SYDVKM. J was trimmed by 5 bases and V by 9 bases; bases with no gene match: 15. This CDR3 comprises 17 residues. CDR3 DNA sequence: TGTGCCAGTAGTCCCGGACTAGCGGGAGCCGTGTGGGAGACCCAGTACTTC. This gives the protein CASSPGLAGAVWETQYF. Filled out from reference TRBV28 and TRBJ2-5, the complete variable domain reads DVKVTQSSRYLVKRTGEKVFLECVQDMDHENMFWYRQDPGLGLRLIYFSYDVKMKEKGDIPEGYSVSREKKERFSLILESASTNQTSMYLCASSPGLAGAVWETQYFGPGTRLLVL.

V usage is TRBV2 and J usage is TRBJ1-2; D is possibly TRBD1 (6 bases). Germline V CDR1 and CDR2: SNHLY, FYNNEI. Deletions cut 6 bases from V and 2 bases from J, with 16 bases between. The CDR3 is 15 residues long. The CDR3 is CASRKTGALNYGYTF. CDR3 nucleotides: TGTGCCAGCAGGAAGACAGGTGCCCTAAACTATGGCTACACCTTC.

CDR3 in DNA: TGCGCCAGCAGCCGAGGGGGACAGTTCACAGATACGCAGTATTTT. Amino acid sequence: CASSRGGQFTDTQYF. V is TRBV4-1 and J is TRBJ2-3, with 7 nucleotides matching TRBD1. Germline values: CDR1 MGHRA, CDR2 YSYEKL. The CDR3 consists of 15 residues. V dropped 4 bases and J dropped 2; count of bases not matched to a gene: 6.

The CDR3 spells CASSQVGGGYNEQFF. The CDR3, as DNA: TGCGCCAGCAGCCAAGTAGGGGGCGGCTACAATGAGCAGTTCTTC. V usage is TRBV4-3 and J usage is TRBJ2-1; 7 bases are shared with TRBD1. V dropped 1 base and J dropped 3; count of bases not matched to a gene: 3. The germline gives CDR1 LGHNA, CDR2 YSLEER. CDR3 length: 15 residues.

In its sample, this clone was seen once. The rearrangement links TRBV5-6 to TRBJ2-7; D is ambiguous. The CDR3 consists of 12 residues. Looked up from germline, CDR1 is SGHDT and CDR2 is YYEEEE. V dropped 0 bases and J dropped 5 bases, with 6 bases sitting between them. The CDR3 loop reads CASSLDYHEQYF. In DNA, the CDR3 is TGTGCCAGCAGCTTGGATTACCACGAGCAGTACTTC. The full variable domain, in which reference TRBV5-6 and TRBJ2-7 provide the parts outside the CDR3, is DAGVTQSPTHLIKTRGQQVTLRCSPKSGHDTVSWYQQALGQGPQFIFQYYEEEERQRGNFPDRFSGHQFPNYSSELNVNALLLGDSALYLCASSLDYHEQYFGPGTRLTVT.

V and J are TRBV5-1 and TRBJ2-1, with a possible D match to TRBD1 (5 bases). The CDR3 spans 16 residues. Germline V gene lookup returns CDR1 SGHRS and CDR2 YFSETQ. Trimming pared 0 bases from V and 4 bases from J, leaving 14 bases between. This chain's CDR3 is CASSLGRGPKYNEQFF. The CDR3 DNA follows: TGCGCCAGCAGCTTGGGTAGGGGCCCCAAATACAATGAGCAGTTCTTC. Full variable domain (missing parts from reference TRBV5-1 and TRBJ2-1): KAGVTQTPRYLIKTRGQQVTLSCSPISGHRSVSWYQQTPGQGLQFLFEYFSETQRNKGNFPGRFSGRQFSNSRSEMNVSTLELGDSALYLCASSLGRGPKYNEQFFGPGTRLTVL.

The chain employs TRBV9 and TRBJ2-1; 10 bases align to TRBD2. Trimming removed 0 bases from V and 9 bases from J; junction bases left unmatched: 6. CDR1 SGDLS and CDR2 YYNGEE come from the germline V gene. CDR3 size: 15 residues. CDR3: CASSVGRAGGLEQFF. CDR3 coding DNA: TGTGCCAGCAGCGTAGGAAGAGCGGGGGGGCTTGAGCAGTTCTTC.

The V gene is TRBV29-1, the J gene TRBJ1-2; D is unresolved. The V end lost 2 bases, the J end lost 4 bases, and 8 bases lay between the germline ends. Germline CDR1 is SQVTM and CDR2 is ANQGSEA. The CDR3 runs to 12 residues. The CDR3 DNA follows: TGCAGCGTTGAATCACTAAGCTATGGCTACACCTTC. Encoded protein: CSVESLSYGYTF.

The CDR3 nucleotides are TGTGCCAGCAGCCCAAAGGGGGGTGACGAGCAGTACTTC. It is translated as CASSPKGGDEQYF. The chain links TRBV7-2 to TRBJ2-7; D tentatively reads TRBD1 or TRBD2 (6 bases each). Germline V gene sequence: CDR1 SGHTA, CDR2 FQGNSA. This CDR3 has 13 residues. V was pared by 5 bases and J by 5 bases, with 13 bases between.

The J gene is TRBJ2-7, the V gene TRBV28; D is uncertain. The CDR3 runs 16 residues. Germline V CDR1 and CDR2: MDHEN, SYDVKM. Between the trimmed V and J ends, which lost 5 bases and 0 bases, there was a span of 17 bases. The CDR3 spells CASSPPPGSSSYEQYF. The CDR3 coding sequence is TGTGCCAGCAGTCCCCCCCCGGGTAGCAGCTCCTACGAGCAGTACTTC.

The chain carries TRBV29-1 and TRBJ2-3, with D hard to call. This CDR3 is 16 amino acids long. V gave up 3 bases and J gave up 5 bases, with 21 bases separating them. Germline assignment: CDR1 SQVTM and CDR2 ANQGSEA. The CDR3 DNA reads TGCAGCGTTGAGGGTGTTCTGGGATTTCCCTTAGATACGCAGTATTTT. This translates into CSVEGVLGFPLDTQYF.

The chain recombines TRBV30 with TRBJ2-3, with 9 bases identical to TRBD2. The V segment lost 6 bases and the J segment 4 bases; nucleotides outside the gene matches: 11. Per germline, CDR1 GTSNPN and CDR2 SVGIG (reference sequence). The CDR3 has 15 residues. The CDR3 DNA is TGTGCCTGTCCGTTATTAGGCGGGGGGGCAGATACGCAGTATTTT. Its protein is CACPLLGGGADTQYF.

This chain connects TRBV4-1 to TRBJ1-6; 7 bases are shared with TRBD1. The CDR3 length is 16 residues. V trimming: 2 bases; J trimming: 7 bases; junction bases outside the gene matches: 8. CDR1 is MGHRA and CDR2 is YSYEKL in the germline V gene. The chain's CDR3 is CASSQRSGTENSPLHF. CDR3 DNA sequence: TGCGCCAGCAGCCAAAGATCCGGGACAGAGAATTCACCCCTCCACTTT.

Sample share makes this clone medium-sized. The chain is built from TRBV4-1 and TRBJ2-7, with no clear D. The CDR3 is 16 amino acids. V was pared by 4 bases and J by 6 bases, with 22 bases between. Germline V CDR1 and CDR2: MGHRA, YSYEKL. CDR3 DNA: TGCGCCAGCAGCCCGCCCCTCGATCAGTACGGATTCGAGCAGTACTTC. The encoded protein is CASSPPLDQYGFEQYF.

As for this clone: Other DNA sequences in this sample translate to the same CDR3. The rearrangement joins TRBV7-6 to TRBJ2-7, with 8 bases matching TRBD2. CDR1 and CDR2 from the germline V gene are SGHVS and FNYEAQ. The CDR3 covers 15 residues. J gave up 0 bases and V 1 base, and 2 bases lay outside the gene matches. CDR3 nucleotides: TGTGCCAGCAGCTTAGGAGCGGGGGCCTCCTACGAGCAGTACTTC. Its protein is CASSLGAGASYEQYF.

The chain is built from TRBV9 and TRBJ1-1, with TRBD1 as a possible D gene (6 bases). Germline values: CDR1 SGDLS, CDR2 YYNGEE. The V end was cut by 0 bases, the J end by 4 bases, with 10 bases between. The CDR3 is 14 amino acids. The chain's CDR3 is CASSVEGGGTEAFF. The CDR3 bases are TGTGCCAGCAGCGTAGAGGGGGGAGGCACTGAAGCTTTCTTT.